This T cell receptor beta chain was recorded in a study of cytomegalovirus exposure and HLA in healthy donors. Findings and caveats of the study: Later analysis demonstrated an association between a missense DCLRE1C variant and TCR beta V- and J-gene trimming. The study had only CMV serostatus as immune exposure information.

The CDR3 sequence is 17 residues long. From germline, CDR1 is SEHNR and CDR2 FQNEAQ (reference sequence). With 5 bases clipped from V and 2 bases from J, the junction kept 10 bases outside the gene matches. Details on this clone: Its target is unknown.

Vbeta (60) and Jbeta (13) primers were used in the PCR. Clones were sequenced by immunoSEQ multiplex PCR, and TCRdb holds only the in-frame ones, with some missing. The data hold about 140,000 clones, with over 75% observed a single time. The J gene is TRBJ2-3, the V gene TRBV7-9; 10 bases agree with TRBD2. This receptor was obtained from a woman between 35 and 50 years old in good health and CMV-seronegative. Sample: PBMCs. The CDR3 loop reads CASSERAGGVLTDTQYF. The DNA for the CDR3 is TGTGCCAGCAGCGAAAGAGCGGGAGGGGTTCTCACAGATACGCAGTATTTT. Using reference TRBV7-9 and TRBJ2-3 for the parts outside the CDR3, the full variable domain is DTGVSQNPRHKITKRGQNVTFRCDPISEHNRLYWYRQTLGQGPEFLTYFQNEAQLEKSRLLSDRFSAERPKGSFSTLEIQRTEQGDSAMYLCASSERAGGVLTDTQYFGPGTRLTVL.